The rows below give T cell receptor beta chains drawn from one sample of a study of T-cell memory formation after mild COVID-19. TCRdb itself ran the 5' RACE reads through MiXCR, one entry per CDR3 protein. There are under 300,000 distinct CDR3 sequences in the sample; around 8% occur only once, and 22% lies in the top ten. The source material was PBMCs or a T cell subset sorted from them (not recorded which). The receptors derive from a man between 18 and 29 years old who had mild COVID-19 (a few samples of this study predate the infection). Cell type and time point are not known. Each CDR3 is given with its conserved first and last residue. D genes are given only for firm matches. Where a row states a size, it is once, few, many or the class of an expanded clone; other rows omit it.

-,-,TRBV3-1,TRBJ1-1,CASSQAARNTEAFF,TGTGCCAGCAGCCAAGCCGCAAGGAACACTGAAGCTTTCTTT
many,-,TRBV7-9,TRBJ2-7,CASSSTWGGVGDYEQYF,TGTGCCAGCAGCTCTACTTGGGGCGGGGTAGGGGACTACGAGCAGTACTTC
-,-,TRBV20-1,TRBJ1-1,CSARTVNTEAFF,TGCAGTGCCCGGACAGTGAACACTGAAGCTTTCTTT
few,TRBD1,TRBV19,TRBJ1-1,CASSRTIGTGEGIF,TGTGCCAGTAGCCGAACAATCGGGACAGGGGAAGGGATCTTT
few,-,TRBV19,TRBJ2-6,CASSIEGFWGANVLTF,TGTGCCAGTAGTATAGAGGGCTTTTGGGGGGCCAACGTCCTGACTTTC
-,TRBD2,TRBV14,TRBJ2-3,CASSPGLALSTDTQYF,TGTGCCAGCAGCCCGGGACTAGCGCTCAGCACAGATACGCAGTATTTT
many,-,TRBV7-2,TRBJ2-2,CASSFYTGELFF,TGTGCCAGCAGCTTCTACACCGGGGAGCTGTTTTTT
few,TRBD2,TRBV27,TRBJ2-5,CASSATSGGMETQYF,TGTGCCAGCAGCGCAACTAGCGGGGGGATGGAGACCCAGTACTTC
many,-,TRBV7-2,TRBJ2-6,CASSLRGPLTF,TGTGCCAGCAGCTTACGAGGGCCCTTGACTTTC
-,TRBD1,TRBV7-9,TRBJ1-2,CASSPETGNYGYTF,TGTGCCAGCAGCCCTGAGACAGGGAACTATGGCTACACCTTC
few,TRBD2,TRBV25-1,TRBJ2-3,CASSERGGPDTQYF,TGTGCCAGCAGTGAACGGGGGGGCCCAGATACGCAGTATTTT
few,-,TRBV7-3,TRBJ1-1,CASSTRSDTEAFF,TGTGCCAGCAGCACACGATCGGACACTGAAGCTTTCTTT
few,TRBD2,TRBV11-2,TRBJ2-7,CASSLDLPPAGSSYEQYF,TGTGCCAGCAGCTTAGATCTCCCTCCAGCGGGGAGCTCCTACGAGCAGTACTTC
few,-,TRBV27,TRBJ1-4,CASSFRRDSEKLFF,TGTGCCAGCAGTTTTCGGAGAGATAGTGAAAAACTGTTTTTT
-,-,TRBV7-2,TRBJ2-7,CARDGHYEQYF,TGTGCCAGAGACGGTCACTACGAGCAGTACTTC
-,-,TRBV3-1,TRBJ1-6,CASSQEGSAGYNSPLHF,TGTGCCAGCAGCCAAGAAGGGTCGGCGGGGTATAATTCACCCCTCCACTTT
-,-,TRBV18,TRBJ2-5,CASSPLGSGETQYF,TGTGCCAGCTCACCACTGGGAAGCGGAGAGACCCAGTACTTC
few,-,TRBV21-1,TRBJ1-2,CASSKPQVTGSDYGYTF,TGTGCCAGCAGCAAACCCCAAGTAACAGGGTCGGACTATGGCTACACCTTC
many,TRBD1,TRBV5-1,TRBJ2-5,CASSPFSGTVSETQYF,TGCGCCAGCAGCCCTTTTTCCGGGACAGTGAGTGAGACCCAGTACTTC
few,-,TRBV9,TRBJ1-2,CASSVGPSGYTF,TGTGCCAGCAGCGTAGGCCCAAGTGGCTACACCTTC
-,-,TRBV6-5,TRBJ1-6,CASSYGQTNSPLHF,TGTGCCAGCAGTTACGGGCAGACGAATTCACCCCTCCACTTT
-,-,TRBV20-1,TRBJ1-6,CSARDPAGSSPLHF,TGCAGTGCTAGAGATCCGGCAGGATCCTCACCCCTCCACTTT
-,TRBD2,TRBV2,TRBJ2-3,CASGESSGVTDTQYF,TGTGCCAGCGGTGAATCTAGCGGGGTCACAGATACGCAGTATTTT
-,-,TRBV25-1,TRBJ1-1,CASSDGVGWTEAFF,TGTGCCAGCAGTGATGGCGTAGGGTGGACTGAAGCTTTCTTT
few,TRBD2,TRBV20-1,TRBJ2-5,CSARGLAGGRETQYF,TGCAGTGCTAGAGGGCTAGCGGGGGGCCGCGAGACCCAGTACTTC
few,TRBD1,TRBV3-1,TRBJ1-4,CASSLSGGKGEKLFF,TGTGCCAGCAGCCTCTCAGGGGGCAAAGGTGAAAAACTGTTTTTT
-,-,TRBV12-3/TRBV12-4,TRBJ2-3,CASKTQTGTDTQYF,TGTGCCAGCAAGACTCAGACAGGCACAGATACGCAGTATTTT
-,-,TRBV6-5,TRBJ2-2,CASSNREWELFF,TGTGCCAGCAGTAACCGGGAATGGGAGCTGTTTTTT
few,-,TRBV6-5,TRBJ2-7,CASSYGIPSYEQYF,TGTGCCAGCAGTTACGGGATACCCTCCTACGAGCAGTACTTC
-,-,TRBV6-5,TRBJ1-5,CASSYSAGLSNQPQHF,TGTGCCAGCAGTTACTCGGCAGGGCTTAGCAATCAGCCCCAGCATTTT
-,-,TRBV4-3,TRBJ1-2,CASSQEGPNTNYGYTF,TGCGCCAGCAGCCAAGAGGGACCGAACACTAACTATGGCTACACCTTC
few,-,TRBV25-1,TRBJ2-5,CASSLGIETQYF,TGTGCCAGCAGCTTGGGGATCGAGACCCAGTACTTC
-,-,TRBV27,TRBJ1-2,CASSFHRDILRYGYTF,TGTGCCAGCAGTTTCCACCGGGACATCCTCCGGTATGGCTACACCTTC
-,TRBD1,TRBV4-1,TRBJ1-2,CASSQNFPGGNYGYTF,TGCGCCAGCAGCCAAAACTTCCCAGGGGGCAACTATGGCTACACCTTC
-,-,TRBV6-5,TRBJ1-5,CASRLRYEPMLNQPQHF,TGTGCCAGCCGCCTTCGTTACGAGCCTATGCTCAATCAGCCCCAGCATTTT
few,-,TRBV6-6,TRBJ2-5,CASSLPGLPGETQYF,TGTGCCAGCAGTTTGCCGGGACTTCCCGGAGAGACCCAGTACTTC
-,-,TRBV5-1,TRBJ1-1,CASSLGGPITEAFF,TGCGCCAGCAGCTTGGGGGGCCCGATCACTGAAGCTTTCTTT
-,TRBD2,TRBV10-2,TRBJ2-1,CASVAGGSPWIGQFF,TGCGCCAGCGTAGCGGGGGGCTCCCCCTGGATCGGGCAGTTCTTC
-,TRBD2,TRBV2,TRBJ2-1,CASSYLAGGVEQFF,TGTGCCAGCAGTTACTTAGCGGGGGGGGTTGAGCAGTTCTTC
many,TRBD2,TRBV20-1,TRBJ2-5,CSASPSSGGPSTQYF,TGCAGTGCTAGCCCTTCTAGCGGGGGGCCATCGACCCAGTACTTC
few,TRBD1,TRBV7-2,TRBJ2-3,CASSLPRTRGLFSNTQYF,TGTGCCAGCAGCTTACCTAGGACGAGGGGGCTATTCTCCAATACGCAGTATTTT
few,-,TRBV9,TRBJ2-7,CASSVGLSARPYEQYF,TGTGCCAGCAGCGTAGGTCTCTCTGCCAGACCCTACGAGCAGTACTTC
-,-,TRBV4-1,TRBJ1-3,CASSRYRDYGNTIYF,TGCGCCAGCAGCCGCTACCGGGACTATGGAAACACCATATATTTT
-,-,TRBV5-1,TRBJ1-3,CASSFGPPGNTIYF,TGCGCCAGCAGCTTTGGGCCACCTGGAAACACCATATATTTT
-,TRBD1,TRBV9,TRBJ1-1,CASSVDGPGTGGNTEAFF,TGTGCCAGCAGCGTCGACGGTCCCGGGACAGGGGGGAACACTGAAGCTTTCTTT
-,-,TRBV5-1,TRBJ2-7,CASSLPDSSEQYF,TGCGCCAGCAGCTTGCCGGACAGTAGCGAGCAGTACTTC
-,-,TRBV24-1,TRBJ1-2,CATSDSRSGGYTF,TGTGCCACCAGTGATTCCCGTTCTGGTGGCTACACCTTC
once,-,TRBV18,TRBJ2-7,CASSHGTKEQYF,TGTGCCAGCTCCCACGGGACAAAAGAGCAGTACTTC